The 14 T cell receptor beta chains below come from one sample, sequenced in a study of T cell responses to AZD1222 COVID-19 vaccine. Assay: immunoSEQ multiplex PCR; the TCRdb copy retains only in-frame clones and omits some. The sample has around 80,000 clones, nearly 90% seen once. The specimen comprised peripheral blood, sampled 28 days after the second AZD1222 dose. The receptor set was obtained from an adult who received the AZD1222 COVID-19 vaccine.

The chain uses TRBV7-9 and TRBJ2-7, with TRBD2 identical over 10 bases. CDR3 length: 15 amino acids. J gave up 4 bases and V 4 bases, and 7 bases lay outside the gene matches. The germline V gene encodes CDR1 SEHNR and CDR2 FQNEAQ (reference sequence). Here the CDR3 reads CASSSWTSGDYEQYF. As DNA, the CDR3 is TGTGCCAGCAGCTCCTGGACTAGCGGAGATTACGAGCAGTACTTC. Together with reference TRBV7-9 and TRBJ2-7, the CDR3 gives the full variable domain: DTGVSQNPRHKITKRGQNVTFRCDPISEHNRLYWYRQTLGQGPEFLTYFQNEAQLEKSRLLSDRFSAERPKGSFSTLEIQRTEQGDSAMYLCASSSWTSGDYEQYFGPGTRLTVT.

V is TRBV9 and J is TRBJ2-3; 8 bases map to TRBD2. Germline trimming cut 2 bases from V and 4 bases from J; bases unmatched to any gene: 6. The CDR3 has 15 amino acids. Germline assignment: CDR1 SGDLS and CDR2 YYNGEE. CDR3 sequence (DNA): TGTGCCAGCAGCGTCTTAGCGGGAAGCCCAGATACGCAGTATTTT. The encoded protein is CASSVLAGSPDTQYF. Full variable domain (outside the CDR3, taken from reference TRBV9 and TRBJ2-3): DSGVTQTPKHLITATGQRVTLRCSPRSGDLSVYWYQQSLDQGLQFLIQYYNGEERAKGNILERFSAQQFPDLHSELNLSSLELGDSALYFCASSVLAGSPDTQYFGPGTRLTVL.

The chain combines TRBV6-5 with TRBJ1-2, with 8 bases that match TRBD1. CDR3 length equals 11 residues. In germline, CDR1 is MNHEY, CDR2 SVGAGI. V lost 10 bases to trimming and J lost 7 bases; unmatched junction nucleotides: 5. The CDR3 sequence: CATYRGGGYTF. CDR3 nucleotide sequence: TGTGCCACCTACAGGGGGGGTGGCTACACCTTC.

The DNA for the CDR3 is TGTGCCAGCAGACTAGCGGGATACAATGAGCAGTTCTTC. Translated: CASRLAGYNEQFF. The gene calls are TRBV7-8 and TRBJ2-1; 10 positions agree with TRBD2. The CDR3 loop spans 13 amino acids. With V trimmed by 6 bases and J by 4 bases, 0 bases remained unmatched. Germline CDR1 and CDR2: SGHVS and FQNEAQ.

The V and J genes are TRBV3-1 (or the pseudogene TRBV3-2) and TRBJ2-1; TRBD1 might be the D (5 bases). Germline V gene data show CDR1 as LGHDT and CDR2 as YNNKEL (reference sequence). The CDR3 contains 13 residues. The V end lost 1 base, the J end lost 15 bases, and 16 bases lay between the germline ends. The CDR3, as DNA: TGTGCCAGCAGCCAAGGTGGGGCAGGTGGCTGGTTCTTC. This gives the protein CASSQGGAGGWFF.

The rearrangement joins TRBV6-5 to TRBJ2-7; possibly TRBD2 for D (7 bases). V lost 6 bases and J 0 bases, leaving 15 bases between the germline ends. This CDR3 comprises 15 residues. Germline CDR1 MNHEY, CDR2 SVGAGI. The CDR3 nucleotides are TGTGCCAGCAGAATTCAGGGGAGGGGCTCCTACGAGCAGTACTTC. Translating gives CASRIQGRGSYEQYF.

This chain uses TRBV6-5 with TRBJ2-1; 8 bases are a match to TRBD1. With 6 bases clipped from V and 8 bases from J, the junction kept 6 bases outside the gene matches. The germline CDR1 and CDR2 sequences are MNHEY and SVGAGI. The CDR3 loop spans 13 amino acids. CDR3 DNA: TGTGCCAGCAGCCCGGACAGGGTCTATGAGCAGTTCTTC. It codes for CASSPDRVYEQFF.

The chain couples TRBV12-3 or TRBV12-4 to TRBJ1-1; no firm D call. This CDR3 contains 13 residues. V gave up 3 bases and J gave up 3 bases, with 8 bases separating them. The CDR3 loop reads CASSFLEDTEAFF. The CDR3 DNA sequence: TGTGCCAGCAGTTTTTTAGAGGACACTGAAGCTTTCTTT.

Here the CDR3 reads CAYEDRGTSGANVLTF. CDR3 in DNA: TGTGCCTACGAGGACAGGGGGACCTCCGGGGCCAACGTCCTGACTTTC. The rearrangement links TRBV30 to TRBJ2-6; 10 bases match TRBD1. The CDR3 contains 16 residues. Germline loops: CDR1 GTSNPN, CDR2 SVGIG (reference sequence). Losses at the gene ends were 7 bases for V and 4 bases for J; bases not matched to a gene: 10.

The chain employs TRBV2 and TRBJ1-4; unclear D gene. The CDR3 covers 14 residues. Germline V CDR1 and CDR2: SNHLY, FYNNEI. Between the trimmed V and J ends, which lost 6 bases and 5 bases, there was a span of 13 bases. Here the CDR3 reads CASRDLPGNEKLFF. DNA of the CDR3: TGTGCCAGCAGAGACTTGCCCGGGAATGAAAAACTGTTTTTT.

This clone was recorded once. The CDR3 spells CASSWTAGGSYNEQFF. For the CDR3, the DNA is TGTGCCAGCAGCTGGACAGCGGGAGGCTCCTACAATGAGCAGTTCTTC. The chain is built from TRBV7-2 and TRBJ2-1; 9 nucleotides line up with TRBD2. The germline V gene encodes CDR1 SGHTA and CDR2 FQGNSA. The CDR3 spans 16 residues. V was clipped by 4 bases and J by 0 bases; unmatched bases: 4.

This chain links TRBV29-1 with TRBJ1-2; D is unresolved. This CDR3 spans 10 amino acids. V lost 6 bases and J 2 bases, leaving 4 bases between the germline ends. Looked up from germline, CDR1 is SQVTM and CDR2 is ANQGSEA. The CDR3 here is CSVWNYGYTF. CDR3 coding DNA: TGCAGCGTGTGGAACTATGGCTACACCTTC.

The chain carries TRBV6-5 and TRBJ1-1; 8 positions match TRBD1. Germline trimming cut 7 bases from V and 1 base from J; bases unmatched to any gene: 5. The CDR3 runs 14 residues. Germline V CDR1 and CDR2: MNHEY, SVGAGI. The CDR3 nucleotides are TGTGCCAGCACCCCAGGGACAGGGAACACTGAAGCTTTCTTT. It encodes CASTPGTGNTEAFF.

This clone was seen more than once but under ten times. The V call is TRBV5-1, the J call TRBJ1-4; D uncertain. In germline, CDR1 is SGHRS, CDR2 YFSETQ. Trimming took off 3 bases at V and 6 bases at J, with 9 bases between the two ends. There are 13 residues in the CDR3. The DNA of the CDR3 is TGCGCCAGCAGCTCCTTAGAGGATGAAAAACTGTTTTTT. Amino acid sequence: CASSSLEDEKLFF.